Listed below are T cell receptor beta chains from one sample, sequenced in a study of T cell responses to AZD1222 COVID-19 vaccine. TCRdb's table, derived via immunoSEQ multiplex PCR, lists solely in-frame clones and lacks some. This table holds some 60,000 clones, 65% to 80% found once. This material consisted of peripheral blood, taken 28 days after the second AZD1222 dose. Source of these receptors: an adult who received the AZD1222 COVID-19 vaccine. CDR3s include the opening cysteine and the closing phenylalanine or tryptophan. A D gene is named only where the DNA matches it firmly. Only part of the rows carry a size: once, few, many, or a class if the clone is expanded.

>.|TRBV19|TRBD1|TRBJ2-7
CASSIGTVSYEQYF
TGTGCCAGTAGTATTGGGACAGTCTCCTACGAGCAGTACTTC
>.|TRBV9|TRBD1|TRBJ2-7
CASSARGQGVSEQYF
TGTGCCAGCAGCGCCCGGGGACAGGGGGTATCCGAGCAGTACTTC
>.|TRBV7-2|.|TRBJ1-3
CASSARGSGNTIYF
TGTGCCAGCAGCGCACGGGGATCTGGAAACACCATATATTTT
>.|TRBV6-5|TRBD2|TRBJ2-3
CASSYKLAGGTDTQYF
TGTGCCAGCAGTTACAAACTAGCGGGGGGTACAGATACGCAGTATTTT
>.|TRBV5-4|TRBD1|TRBJ2-3
CASSSDRARSTDTQYF
TGTGCCAGCAGCTCCGACAGGGCGAGGAGCACAGATACGCAGTATTTT
>.|TRBV7-6|TRBD2|TRBJ2-7
CASSPYLPTGGGYEQYF
TGTGCCAGCAGCCCATATTTACCCACGGGAGGGGGATACGAGCAGTACTTC
>.|TRBV24-1|.|TRBJ2-7
CATSEGLEQYF
TGTGCCACCAGTGAGGGGCTGGAGCAGTACTTC
>few|TRBV18|.|TRBJ1-6
CASSPNPGRLNSPLHF
TGTGCCAGCTCACCGAACCCGGGACGGCTTAATTCACCCCTCCACTTT
>.|TRBV28|TRBD2|TRBJ2-5
CASRRDRGLAVQETQYF
TGTGCCAGCAGAAGGGACCGGGGACTAGCGGTACAAGAGACCCAGTACTTC
>.|TRBV30|.|TRBJ1-6
CAWSSDSYNSPLHF
TGTGCCTGGAGCAGTGACTCCTATAATTCACCCCTCCACTTT
>.|TRBV5-1|TRBD2|TRBJ2-5
CASSSLAGRGETQYF
TGCGCCAGCAGCTCCTTAGCGGGGAGGGGAGAGACCCAGTACTTC
>.|TRBV3-1/TRBV3-2|TRBD2|TRBJ2-5
CASSQSLAGGGETQYF
TGTGCCAGCAGCCAATCCCTAGCGGGGGGAGGAGAGACCCAGTACTTC
>.|TRBV6-5|TRBD1|TRBJ1-5
CASRTDRDNQPQHF
TGTGCCAGCAGAACCGACAGGGATAATCAGCCCCAGCATTTT
>.|TRBV2|.|TRBJ1-5
CASSEAPGFNQPQHF
TGTGCCAGCAGTGAAGCGCCGGGATTCAATCAGCCCCAGCATTTT
>.|TRBV6-5|.|TRBJ2-3
CASSSRDTQYF
TGTGCCAGCAGCTCGAGAGATACGCAGTATTTT
>.|TRBV28|.|TRBJ2-7
CASSLGRAYQTYEQYF
TGTGCCAGCAGTTTAGGTAGGGCCTACCAAACCTACGAGCAGTACTTC
>few|TRBV7-9|TRBD1|TRBJ2-2
CAREQGSTGELFF
TGTGCCAGAGAACAGGGGAGCACCGGGGAGCTGTTTTTT